The entry below describes one T cell receptor beta chain. What it binds is unknown. The data are from a study of shared clonotypes between healthy human individuals. Study outcomes and limitations: What limited the represented genetic and exposure-history diversity was the small number of donors.

Germline lookup yields CDR1 SGDLS and CDR2 YYNGEE. This CDR3 has 13 amino acids. V dropped 4 bases and J dropped 4 bases, with 11 bases sitting between them. All the donors were Caucasian adults who lived in Nashville, Tennessee. Genomic DNA belonging to each subset was distributed in equal measure over several immunoSEQ plates. Each replicate PCR on the sorted subsets used 200 to 250 ng DNA (roughly 32,000 T cell genomes). Assay used: immunoSEQ multiplex PCR; TCRdb lists only in-frame clones, some missing. The table has about 1 million clones, about 77% seen once; the top ten hold roughly 1.5%. The sequence was obtained from a man younger than 35 in good health. V usage is TRBV9 and J usage is TRBJ1-2; perhaps TRBD1 as D (5 bases). The source material was memory CD4+ T cells sorted from blood. Stated subset: CD45RA-negative fraction. The CDR3 here is CASSPPDSYGYTF. The CDR3 region has the DNA TGTGCCAGCAGCCCACCCGACAGCTATGGCTACACCTTC.